A selection of T cell receptor beta chains follows, all from one sample in a study of cytomegalovirus exposure and HLA in healthy donors. Method: immunoSEQ multiplex PCR; TCRdb's copy keeps in-frame clones and lacks some. This sample has 90,000 to 100,000 clones; roughly three quarters occur once, and the top ten carry approximately 8%. What was sequenced was PBMCs. Every receptor here comes from a female donor in good health and CMV-seronegative. CDR3s include the opening cysteine and the closing phenylalanine or tryptophan. The D gene is left open where the match is weak. The size entry is marked missing in some rows and otherwise reads once, few, many or a size class.

TGCAGCGTTGATAGCGGGGGGGGAGATACGCAGTATTTT | CSVDSGGGDTQYF | TRBJ2-3 | . | TRBV29-1 | TRBD2
TGTGCCAGTAGTCCCTGGGGGACAGGGGTCCACGAGCAGTACTTC | CASSPWGTGVHEQYF | TRBJ2-7 | few | TRBV19 | TRBD1
TGTGCCAGCAGTTACTCCTATAGCTCCTATAATTCACCCCTCCACTTT | CASSYSYSSYNSPLHF | TRBJ1-6 | once | TRBV6-5 | .
TGCGCCAGCAGCTTGGGCGGTAGCGGGAGATATTATGAGCAGTTCTTC | CASSLGGSGRYYEQFF | TRBJ2-1 | once | TRBV5-1 | TRBD2
TGTGCCAGCTCCCCAGGCCAGAACACCGGGGAGCTGTTTTTT | CASSPGQNTGELFF | TRBJ2-2 | . | TRBV27 | .
TGTGCCAGCAGAACAGGGGCCCAGAACACTGAAGCTTTCTTT | CASRTGAQNTEAFF | TRBJ1-1 | . | TRBV6-5 | TRBD1
TGTGCCAGTAGTATGGGGGGCGGGAGGCCCACCGGGGAGCTGTTTTTT | CASSMGGGRPTGELFF | TRBJ2-2 | . | TRBV19 | TRBD2
TGTGCCAGCAGCGGGGGACTAGCGAAAAACAATGAGCAGTTCTTC | CASSGGLAKNNEQFF | TRBJ2-1 | . | TRBV11-3 | TRBD2
TGTGCCAGTAGTACCGGACAGGGGGGGAACGCGCAGTACTTC | CASSTGQGGNAQYF | TRBJ2-7 | . | TRBV19 | TRBD1
TGTGCCAGTAGTATCGGGGACAGGGAATCTGACGGCTACACCTTC | CASSIGDRESDGYTF | TRBJ1-2 | once | TRBV19 | TRBD1
TGTGCCAGCAGTTACTCTCCTGGACTGATGAACACTGAAGCTTTCTTT | CASSYSPGLMNTEAFF | TRBJ1-1 | many | TRBV6-6 | .
TGTGCCAGCAGTTTAACGAGGGAGACCCAGTACTTC | CASSLTRETQYF | TRBJ2-5 | . | TRBV11-2 | .
TGCGCCAGCAGCCAAGAAGGCGATAGAGGGAGAAATCAGCCCCAGCATTTT | CASSQEGDRGRNQPQHF | TRBJ1-5 | . | TRBV4-1 | .
TGTGCCATTAAGGACAGCCTAAACACTGAAGCTTTCTTT | CAIKDSLNTEAFF | TRBJ1-1 | . | TRBV10-3 | .
TGTGCCAGCAGTGTCCGTGGTGGTCCCCAGGGGTCACCCCTCCACTTT | CASSVRGGPQGSPLHF | TRBJ1-6 | . | TRBV25-1 | .
TGCGCCAGCAGTGAGTCCTCGGGGGGGCAACTGTTTTTT | CASSESSGGQLFF | TRBJ1-4 | few | TRBV10-1 | .
TGTGCCAGCAGTCCGTTGGGCAGGGTCAATCAGCCCCAGCATTTT | CASSPLGRVNQPQHF | TRBJ1-5 | . | TRBV6-5 | .
TGTGCCAGCAGCTTAGTCCCGGGACAGGAGCAGTACTTC | CASSLVPGQEQYF | TRBJ2-7 | . | TRBV7-9 | TRBD1
TGCGCCAGCAGCCAGGGTAAGGGTCTATCGTCACCCCTCCACTTT | CASSQGKGLSSPLHF | TRBJ1-6 | . | TRBV5-1 | .
TGTTCCAGCAGCTTAGGGGCGGGAGACACCGGGGAGCTGTTTTTT | CSSSLGAGDTGELFF | TRBJ2-2 | . | TRBV7-9 | TRBD2
TGTGCCAGCAGCTTTGATAGCGGGGGGACAGATACGCAGTATTTT | CASSFDSGGTDTQYF | TRBJ2-3 | . | TRBV7-3 | TRBD2
TGCGCCAGCAGCCACGGACAGGGGGTGGATGTCTACACCTTC | CASSHGQGVDVYTF | TRBJ1-2 | . | TRBV5-1 | TRBD1
TGCGCCAGCAGTGAAATAGCGGGGGGACCCACAGATACGCAGTATTTT | CASSEIAGGPTDTQYF | TRBJ2-3 | once | TRBV10-1 | TRBD2
TGTGCCAGCAGCCCTTTTTCCCCCCTTACCTACGAGCAGTACTTC | CASSPFSPLTYEQYF | TRBJ2-7 | . | TRBV7-2 | .
TGTGCCAGCAGCTTAGGTCGCGGGGCTGACGAGCAGTACTTC | CASSLGRGADEQYF | TRBJ2-7 | . | TRBV11-3 | .
TGTGCTAGTGGTTTGGGTTTTGGGGAGCAGTACTTC | CASGLGFGEQYF | TRBJ2-5 | . | TRBV12-5 | .
TGTGCCAGCAGCTTGGGCGGGGTCAACGAGCAGTACTTC | CASSLGGVNEQYF | TRBJ2-7 | . | TRBV5-4 | .
TGTGCCATCAGTGTGGGGGGACAGGGAAATTCACCCCTCCACTTT | CAISVGGQGNSPLHF | TRBJ1-6 | . | TRBV10-3 | TRBD1
TGTGCCACCAGCAGGGGGGGGCAGTTTAATGAAAAACTGTTTTTT | CATSRGGQFNEKLFF | TRBJ1-4 | . | TRBV15 | .
TGTGCCAGCAGCCGAACCGGACTCCTCAGCTCCTACGAGCAGTACTTC | CASSRTGLLSSYEQYF | TRBJ2-7 | few | TRBV7-2 | .
TGTGCCAGCAGCCCGGGGGGGCCCCACAATGAGCAGTTCTTC | CASSPGGPHNEQFF | TRBJ2-1 | . | TRBV6-5 | TRBD2
TGTGCCAGCAGTGTGGGGCAGGGAAACACCGGGGAGCTGTTTTTT | CASSVGQGNTGELFF | TRBJ2-2 | . | TRBV2 | .
TGTGCCACCACTCCAGGGTCGGCTAGAAATGGCTACACCTTC | CATTPGSARNGYTF | TRBJ1-2 | . | TRBV6-5 | .
TGTGCCAGCAGTGTCGGTGCGTACAATGAGCAGTTCTTC | CASSVGAYNEQFF | TRBJ2-1 | . | TRBV2 | .
TGCAGCGTTGTGGCAGGGTCAGGAAACACCATATATTTT | CSVVAGSGNTIYF | TRBJ1-3 | . | TRBV29-1 | .
TGCGCCAGCAGCTTCAACCGGGACAGTAAGGGCTACGAGCAGTACTTC | CASSFNRDSKGYEQYF | TRBJ2-7 | . | TRBV5-1 | TRBD1
TGTGCCATCAGTGACGGCGGGGGGGCACCCGGGGAGCTGTTTTTT | CAISDGGGAPGELFF | TRBJ2-2 | once | TRBV10-3 | TRBD2
TGTGCCTGGAGTAGCCGGGACAGGGCAACGGGACAGTTCTTC | CAWSSRDRATGQFF | TRBJ2-1 | . | TRBV30 | TRBD1
TGTGCCTGGAGTGTAGGGGGATTCGGCTCCTACAATGAGCAGTTCTTC | CAWSVGGFGSYNEQFF | TRBJ2-1 | once | TRBV30 | .
TGTGCCAGCAGCCAAGAGGGCGGGGGTTCCTCGGATACGCAGTATTTT | CASSQEGGGSSDTQYF | TRBJ2-3 | . | TRBV4-2 | TRBD2
TGTGCCAGCAGCTTGTGGACTAGCGGAAAACCCTACGAGCAGTACTTC | CASSLWTSGKPYEQYF | TRBJ2-7 | . | TRBV5-4 | TRBD2